This entry features one TCR beta chain sequence. The entry originates in a study of blood T cell repertoires in COVID-19. Whole-study context: Acute and convalescent COVID-19 specimens originated in the United States, Italy and Spain. The cDNA or gDNA used as material had been derived from T cells, B-cell-depleted T cells, or PBMCs.

The authors' processing: Estimated nucleated cell counts came from reference gene primer amplification. Profiled with immunoSEQ multiplex PCR; TCRdb holds only in-frame clones, not every one. V and J calls and clone size are those listed in that table; D and trimming were worked out from the DNA. The data show around 270,000 clones, 86% seen once. What was sequenced was peripheral blood. This receptor was identified in a man aged 25-45 years with active or convalescent COVID-19.

The CDR3 spells CAWAQGVNTEAFF. The CDR3 nucleotides read TGTGCCTGGGCACAGGGGGTGAACACTGAAGCTTTCTTT. The chain has TRBV30 and TRBJ1-1, with 8 bases identical to TRBD1. This CDR3 region has 13 residues. Germline trimming cut 5 bases from V and 0 bases from J; bases unmatched to any gene: 2. The germline gives CDR1 GTSNPN, CDR2 SVGIG (reference sequence).